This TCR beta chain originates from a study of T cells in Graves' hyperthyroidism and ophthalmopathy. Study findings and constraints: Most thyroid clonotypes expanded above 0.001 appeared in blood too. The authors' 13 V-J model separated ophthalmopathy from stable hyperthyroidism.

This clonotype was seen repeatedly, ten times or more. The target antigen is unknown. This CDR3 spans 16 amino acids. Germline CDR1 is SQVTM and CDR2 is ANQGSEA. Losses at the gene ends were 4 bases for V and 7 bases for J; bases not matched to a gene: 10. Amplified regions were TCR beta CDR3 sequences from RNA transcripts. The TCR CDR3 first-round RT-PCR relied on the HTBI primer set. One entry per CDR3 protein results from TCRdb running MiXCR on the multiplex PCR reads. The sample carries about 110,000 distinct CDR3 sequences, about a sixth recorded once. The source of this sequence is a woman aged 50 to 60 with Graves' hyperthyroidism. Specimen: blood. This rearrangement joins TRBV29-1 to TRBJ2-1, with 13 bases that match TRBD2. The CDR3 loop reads CSVGQGATSGRNEQFF. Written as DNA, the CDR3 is TGCAGCGTTGGACAGGGGGCGACTAGCGGGAGGAATGAGCAGTTCTTC.